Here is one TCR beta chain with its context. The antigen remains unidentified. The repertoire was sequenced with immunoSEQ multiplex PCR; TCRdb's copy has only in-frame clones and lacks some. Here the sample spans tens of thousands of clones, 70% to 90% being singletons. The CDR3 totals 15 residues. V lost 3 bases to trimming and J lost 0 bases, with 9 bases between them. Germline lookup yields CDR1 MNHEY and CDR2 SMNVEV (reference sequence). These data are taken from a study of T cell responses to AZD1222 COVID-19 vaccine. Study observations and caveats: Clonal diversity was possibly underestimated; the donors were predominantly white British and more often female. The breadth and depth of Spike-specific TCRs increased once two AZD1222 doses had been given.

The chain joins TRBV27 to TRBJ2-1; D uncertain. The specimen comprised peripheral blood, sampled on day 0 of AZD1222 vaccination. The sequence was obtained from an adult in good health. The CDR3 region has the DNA TGTGCCAGCAGTTTCACTATCAGCTCCTACAATGAGCAGTTCTTC. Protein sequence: CASSFTISSYNEQFF.